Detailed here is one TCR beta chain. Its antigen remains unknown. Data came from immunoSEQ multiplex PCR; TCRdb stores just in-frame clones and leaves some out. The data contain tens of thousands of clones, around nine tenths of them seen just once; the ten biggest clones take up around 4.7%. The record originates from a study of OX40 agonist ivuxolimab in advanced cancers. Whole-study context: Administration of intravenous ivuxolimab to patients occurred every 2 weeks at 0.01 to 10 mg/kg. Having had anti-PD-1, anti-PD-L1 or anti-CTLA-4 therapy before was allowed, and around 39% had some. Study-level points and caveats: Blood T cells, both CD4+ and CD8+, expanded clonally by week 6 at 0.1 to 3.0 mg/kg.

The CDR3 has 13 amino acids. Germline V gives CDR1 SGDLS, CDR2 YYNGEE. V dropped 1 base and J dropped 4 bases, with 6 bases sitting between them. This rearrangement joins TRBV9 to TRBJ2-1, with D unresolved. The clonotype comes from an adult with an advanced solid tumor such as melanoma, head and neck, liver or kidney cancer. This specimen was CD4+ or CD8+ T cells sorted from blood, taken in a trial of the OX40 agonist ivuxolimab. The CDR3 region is CASSVWPYNEQFF. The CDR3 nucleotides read TGTGCCAGCAGCGTATGGCCGTACAATGAGCAGTTCTTC.